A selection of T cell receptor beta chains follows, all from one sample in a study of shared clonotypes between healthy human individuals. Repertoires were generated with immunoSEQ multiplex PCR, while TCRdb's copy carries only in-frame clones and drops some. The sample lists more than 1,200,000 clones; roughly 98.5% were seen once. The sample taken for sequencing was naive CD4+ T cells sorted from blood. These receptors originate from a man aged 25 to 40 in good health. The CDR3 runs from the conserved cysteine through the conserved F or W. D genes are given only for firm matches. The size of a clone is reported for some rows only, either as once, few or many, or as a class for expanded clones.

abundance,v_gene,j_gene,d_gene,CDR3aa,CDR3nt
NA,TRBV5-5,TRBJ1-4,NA,CASRSGAQSGEKLFF,TGTGCCAGCAGATCCGGGGCCCAAAGTGGCGAAAAACTGTTTTTT
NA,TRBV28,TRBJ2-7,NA,CASSLIFDHRASYEQYF,TGTGCCAGCAGTTTGATTTTCGATCACAGGGCCTCCTACGAGCAGTACTTC
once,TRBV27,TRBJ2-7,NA,CASRFLRGNAYEQYF,TGTGCCAGCAGGTTTCTCCGGGGGAACGCCTACGAGCAGTACTTC
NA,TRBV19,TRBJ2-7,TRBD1,CASKPGQSSYEQYF,TGTGCCAGTAAACCGGGACAGAGCTCCTACGAGCAGTACTTC
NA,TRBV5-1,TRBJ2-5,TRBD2,CASSRGGDQETQYF,TGCGCCAGCAGCCGGGGGGGAGACCAAGAGACCCAGTACTTC
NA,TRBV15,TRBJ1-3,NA,CATSREGGIGNTIYF,TGTGCCACCAGCAGAGAGGGAGGGATTGGAAACACCATATATTTT
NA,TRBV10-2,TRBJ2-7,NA,CASSLLAREQYF,TGCGCCAGCAGTCTACTAGCCCGTGAGCAGTACTTC
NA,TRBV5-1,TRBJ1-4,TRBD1,CASSLGQGNEKLFF,TGCGCCAGCAGCCTGGGACAGGGGAACGAAAAACTGTTTTTT
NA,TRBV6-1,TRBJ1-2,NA,CASRETGIMGGYTF,TGTGCCAGCAGGGAAACAGGGATTATGGGTGGCTACACCTTC
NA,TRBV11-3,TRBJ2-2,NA,CASSLELGDTGELFF,TGTGCCAGCAGCTTAGAGTTGGGGGACACCGGGGAGCTGTTTTTT
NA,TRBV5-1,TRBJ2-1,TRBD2,CASSLGGLAYNEQFF,TGCGCCAGCAGCTTGGGGGGACTAGCCTACAATGAGCAGTTCTTC
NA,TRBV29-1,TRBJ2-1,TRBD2,CSVRPSGTNEQFF,TGCAGCGTTAGGCCTAGCGGGACCAATGAGCAGTTCTTC
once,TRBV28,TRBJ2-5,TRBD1,CASSSIRQGGRETQYF,TGTGCCAGCAGTTCTATTCGACAGGGTGGTCGAGAGACCCAGTACTTC
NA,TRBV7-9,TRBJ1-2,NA,CASSPDGNGPYTF,TGTGCCAGCAGCCCGGACGGTAATGGTCCCTACACCTTC
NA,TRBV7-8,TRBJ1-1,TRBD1,CASSLGYRDRGRETEAFF,TGTGCCAGCAGCTTAGGTTACCGGGACAGGGGGCGCGAGACTGAAGCTTTCTTT
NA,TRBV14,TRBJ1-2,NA,CASSQKTGRYGYTF,TGTGCCAGCAGCCAAAAGACAGGACGATATGGCTACACCTTC
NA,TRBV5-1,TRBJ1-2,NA,CASSLVATDYGYTF,TGCGCCAGCAGCTTGGTGGCGACAGACTATGGCTACACCTTC
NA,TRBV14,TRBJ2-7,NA,CASSQDLGGVYEQYF,TGTGCCAGCAGCCAAGATTTGGGGGGTGTCTACGAGCAGTACTTC
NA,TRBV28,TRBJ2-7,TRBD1,CASSPGTGPYEQYF,TGTGCCAGCAGTCCCGGGACAGGGCCATACGAGCAGTACTTC
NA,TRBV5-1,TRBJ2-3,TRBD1,CASSPGQGADTQYF,TGCGCCAGCAGCCCCGGACAGGGAGCAGATACGCAGTATTTT
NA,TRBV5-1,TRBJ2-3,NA,CASSRVAEPSTDTQYF,TGCGCCAGCAGCCGAGTAGCGGAGCCGTCCACAGATACGCAGTATTTT
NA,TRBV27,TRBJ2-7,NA,CASSPLPTSSYEQYF,TGTGCCAGCAGTCCGTTACCGACTAGCTCCTACGAGCAGTACTTC
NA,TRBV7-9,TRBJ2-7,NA,CASSGPSYEQYF,TGTGCCAGCTCTGGACCGTCCTACGAGCAGTACTTC
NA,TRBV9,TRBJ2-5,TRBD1,CASSWTGAQETQYF,TGTGCCAGCAGCTGGACAGGGGCCCAAGAGACCCAGTACTTC
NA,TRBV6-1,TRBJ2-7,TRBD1,CASRAPGQGAYEQYF,TGTGCCAGCAGAGCCCCGGGACAGGGGGCCTACGAGCAGTACTTC
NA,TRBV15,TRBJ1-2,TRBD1,CATSRVGQAVLYGYTF,TGTGCCACCAGCAGAGTAGGACAGGCCGTACTCTATGGCTACACCTTC
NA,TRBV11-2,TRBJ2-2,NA,CASSLNRRGRVVGELFF,TGTGCCAGCAGCCTAAACAGAAGAGGGAGAGTCGTCGGGGAGCTGTTTTTT
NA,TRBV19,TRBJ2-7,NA,CASSIDPRGPPDEQYF,TGTGCCAGTAGTATAGACCCGAGAGGGCCCCCCGACGAGCAGTACTTC
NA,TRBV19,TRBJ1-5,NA,CASSLGWGQPQHF,TGTGCCAGTAGTCTCGGTTGGGGTCAGCCCCAGCATTTT
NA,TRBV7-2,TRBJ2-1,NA,CASSPRDSYNEQFF,TGTGCCAGCAGCCCCCGGGACTCTTACAATGAGCAGTTCTTC
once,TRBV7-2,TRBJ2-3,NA,CASSFMWGRADTQYF,TGTGCCAGCAGCTTCATGTGGGGGCGCGCAGATACGCAGTATTTT
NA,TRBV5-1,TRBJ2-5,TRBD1,CASSGGQEQETQYF,TGCGCCAGCAGCGGTGGACAGGAACAAGAGACCCAGTACTTC
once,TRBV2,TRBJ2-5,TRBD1,CASNTGVRETQYF,TGTGCCAGCAATACAGGGGTTAGGGAGACCCAGTACTTC
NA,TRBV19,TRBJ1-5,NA,CASTPWGLGDQPQHF,TGTGCCAGTACGCCTTGGGGGCTGGGGGATCAGCCCCAGCATTTT
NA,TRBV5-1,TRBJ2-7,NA,CASSLEGLAYEQYF,TGCGCCAGCAGCTTGGAGGGACTCGCCTACGAGCAGTACTTC
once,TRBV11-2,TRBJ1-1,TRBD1,CASRAGDRAYLFEAFF,TGTGCCAGCAGGGCCGGGGACAGGGCCTATCTATTTGAAGCTTTCTTT
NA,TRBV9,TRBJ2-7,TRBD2,CASSVGGSGRAYEQYF,TGTGCCAGCAGCGTAGGAGGGAGCGGGAGGGCCTACGAGCAGTACTTC
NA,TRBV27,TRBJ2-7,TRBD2,CASSLSWGGSYEQYF,TGTGCCAGCAGTTTATCCTGGGGCGGGAGCTACGAGCAGTACTTC
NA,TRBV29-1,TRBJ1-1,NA,CSVDIGGRSEAFF,TGCAGCGTTGATATCGGGGGCAGGTCGGAAGCTTTCTTT
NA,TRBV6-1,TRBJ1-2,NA,CASSGGRTYGYTF,TGTGCCAGCAGTGGAGGGAGAACCTATGGCTACACCTTC
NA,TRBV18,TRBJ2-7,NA,CASSPQGNEQYF,TGTGCCAGCTCACCACAGGGGAACGAGCAGTACTTC
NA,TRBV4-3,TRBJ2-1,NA,CASSQDRATRSNEQFF,TGCGCCAGCAGCCAAGATCGCGCGACTAGAAGCAATGAGCAGTTCTTC
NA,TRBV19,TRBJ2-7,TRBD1,CASSKRDSNSYEQYF,TGTGCCAGTAGTAAACGGGACAGCAACTCCTACGAGCAGTACTTC
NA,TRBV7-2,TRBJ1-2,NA,CASSPRTARLLYGYTF,TGTGCCAGCAGCCCACGGACAGCCCGCCTTCTTTATGGCTACACCTTC
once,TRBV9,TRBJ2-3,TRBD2,CASSVGLAADTQYF,TGTGCCAGCAGCGTAGGGCTAGCGGCAGATACGCAGTATTTT
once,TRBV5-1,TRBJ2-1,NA,CASSLAIVADRQFF,TGCGCCAGCAGCTTGGCCATCGTAGCCGATCGGCAGTTCTTC
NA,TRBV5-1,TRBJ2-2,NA,CASSLGLAGELFF,TGCGCCAGCAGCTTGGGACTAGCCGGGGAGCTGTTTTTT
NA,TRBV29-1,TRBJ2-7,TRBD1,CSVGTDYEQYF,TGCAGCGTCGGGACAGATTACGAGCAGTACTTC
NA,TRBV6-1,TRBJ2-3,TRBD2,CASSAGVGDTQYF,TGTGCCAGCAGCGCGGGAGTAGGGGATACGCAGTATTTT
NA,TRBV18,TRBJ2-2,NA,CASSPGLRNTGELFF,TGTGCCAGCTCACCAGGCCTTAGGAACACCGGGGAGCTGTTTTTT
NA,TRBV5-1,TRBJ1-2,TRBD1,CASSSGQGGGGYTF,TGCGCCAGCAGCTCGGGACAGGGTGGTGGTGGCTACACCTTC
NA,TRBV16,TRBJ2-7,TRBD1,CASSPLGQGGPHEQYF,TGTGCCAGCAGCCCACTCGGACAGGGGGGACCCCACGAGCAGTACTTC
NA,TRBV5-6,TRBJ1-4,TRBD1,CASSFGTGGKLFF,TGTGCCAGCAGCTTTGGAACAGGGGGGAAACTGTTTTTT
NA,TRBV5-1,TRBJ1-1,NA,CASSLAPADTEAFF,TGCGCCAGCAGCTTGGCACCGGCGGACACTGAAGCTTTCTTT
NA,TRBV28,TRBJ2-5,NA,CASSLKWETQYF,TGTGCCAGCAGTTTGAAGTGGGAGACCCAGTACTTC
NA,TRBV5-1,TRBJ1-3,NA,CASSLAQGENTIYF,TGCGCCAGCAGCTTGGCTCAGGGTGAAAACACCATATATTTT
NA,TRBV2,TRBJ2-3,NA,CASIEDPYTDTQYF,TGTGCCAGCATCGAGGACCCTTACACAGATACGCAGTATTTT